This entry features one T cell receptor beta chain sequence. Its antigen is as yet unknown. A much larger clone is a single base away; this may be a read error. Germline V gene lookup returns CDR1 ENHRY and CDR2 SYGVKD. Trimming took off 8 bases at V and 4 bases at J, with 14 bases between the two ends. This CDR3 is built from 13 residues. Library preparation (for TCRbeta) was performed with unique molecular identifiers. TCRdb re-derived calls from the PCR reads in MiXCR, one entry per CDR3 protein. The repertoire consists of 73,000 or so distinct CDR3 sequences, with just under 5% occurring once and the leading ten covering 18%. This record comes from a study of T-cell reconstitution after alpha-beta-depleted transplantation in children. Findings of the study overall: Surviving recipient T cells and thymic progenitors underlay high day-60 TCRbeta diversity in some patients. One year post-transplant, T-cell counts and diversity were largely derived from T cells produced anew. Two months or so post-transplant, alpha-beta T cells reportedly derived from several hundred expanded graft clones.

The V gene is TRBV10-3, the J gene TRBJ1-1; D is uncertain. This TCR derives from a boy in the first two years of life who had a stem cell transplant for acute myeloid leukemia, so the T cells may come from the graft donor. The starting material was PBMCs, mostly from graft donor cells, obtained 180 days after TCRalphabeta/CD19-depleted stem cell transplant. The CDR3 DNA reads TGTGCCATCCGAAACGATTGGTTCACTGAAGCTTTCTTT. This gives the protein CAIRNDWFTEAFF.